The clone carrying this TCR beta chain came up many times. As yet, its antigen is unknown. Unsorted libraries were generated from 2 million PBMCs held at -80 degrees C. This entry comes from a study of neurological immune-mediated disorders. V was shortened by 0 bases and J by 3 bases, with 15 bases between the two germline ends. This CDR3 spans 17 amino acids. Germline V gene data show CDR1 as LGHDT and CDR2 as YNNKEL (reference sequence). Overall study findings and caveats: Whereas HTLV-1-associated myelopathy showed the most TCR clonal expansion, multiple sclerosis showed the least, with levels below those of healthy controls. One related-CDR3 cluster, identified by phylogenetic grouping, held the repertoires of 18 of 34 multiple sclerosis patients and was a possible signature.

cDNA was made by 5'RACE with 10-nucleotide random UMIs. MiXCR, applied by TCRdb to the 5' RACE reads, yields one record per CDR3 protein. The sample has approximately 130,000 distinct CDR3 sequences, about 3.4% seen once. Sequencing used PBMCs. The TCR sequence derives from a woman aged 25 to 39 with multiple sclerosis. This sequence joins TRBV3-1 and TRBJ2-1, with D unresolved. CDR3 DNA: TGTGCCAGCAGCCAAGATGAGATCCCAGCTTACTACAATGAGCAGTTCTTC. Translated, it gives CASSQDEIPAYYNEQFF.